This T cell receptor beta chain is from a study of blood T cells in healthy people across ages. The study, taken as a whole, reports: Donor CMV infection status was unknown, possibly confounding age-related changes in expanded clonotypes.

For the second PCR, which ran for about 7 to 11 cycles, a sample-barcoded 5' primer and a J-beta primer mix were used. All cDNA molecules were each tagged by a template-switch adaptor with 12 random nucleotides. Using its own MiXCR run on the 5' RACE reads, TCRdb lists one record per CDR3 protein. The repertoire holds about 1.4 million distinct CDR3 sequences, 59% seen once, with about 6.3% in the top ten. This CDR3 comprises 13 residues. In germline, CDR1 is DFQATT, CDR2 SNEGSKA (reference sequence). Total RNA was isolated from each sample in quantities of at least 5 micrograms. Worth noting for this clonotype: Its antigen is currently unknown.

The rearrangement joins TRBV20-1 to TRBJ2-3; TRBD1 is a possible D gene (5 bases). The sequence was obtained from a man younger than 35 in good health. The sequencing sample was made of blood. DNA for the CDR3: TGCTCGAACTCAGACAGAAGCACAGATACGCAGTATTTT. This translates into CSNSDRSTDTQYF.